This TCR beta chain originates from a study of identical twins. Comments on this clonotype: The antigen is unknown.

Study-level points and caveats: Clonotypes of the beta chain that were abundant in cord blood carried fewer insertions (memory repertoires showed none).

Trimming took 7 bases from V and 1 from J, leaving 22 bases between them. The length of the CDR3 is 17 residues. Germline assignment: CDR1 SGHVS and CDR2 FNYEAQ. A universal primer binding site was introduced by template switching. The final cDNA contained unique molecular identifiers. TCRdb passed the 5' RACE reads through MiXCR, listing each CDR3 protein once. Altogether hundreds of thousands of distinct CDR3 sequences are present, around 8.3% being singletons, with the ten largest covering approximately 0.94%. This sample also belongs to another study, concerning yellow fever vaccine responses in identical twins.

The sequenced sample consisted of PBMCs. V is TRBV7-6 and J is TRBJ2-5; D possibly corresponds to TRBD2 (6 bases). This sequence was found in a woman between 18 and 29 years old in good health. The chain's CDR3 is CASTPHNVGGPQETQYF. In DNA form, the CDR3 reads TGTGCCAGCACCCCCCATAACGTGGGAGGTCCCCAAGAGACCCAGTACTTC.